Listed below are T cell receptor beta chains from one sample, sequenced in a study of blood T cell repertoires in COVID-19. The repertoire was sequenced with immunoSEQ multiplex PCR; TCRdb's copy has only in-frame clones and lacks some. The sample carries fewer than 500,000 clones, about 90% recorded once. Sequencing used peripheral blood. The receptors shown here come from a man between 18 and 29 years old with COVID-19, enrolled during active disease. CDR3s include the opening cysteine and the closing phenylalanine or tryptophan. A D gene is named only where the DNA matches it firmly. Some rows have no size entry. The others give once, few or many, or a class for an expanded clone.

TRBD1 TRBJ2-7 TRBV10-1 NA TGCGCCAGCGGCCCAGACAGGGGAAGCGAGCAGTACTTC CASGPDRGSEQYF
NA TRBJ1-5 TRBV6-1 NA TGTGCCAGCAGTGAAGCTCCAGGTAGCAATCAGCCCCAGCATTTT CASSEAPGSNQPQHF
TRBD1 TRBJ2-1 TRBV15 NA TGTGCCACCAGCAGAGAGGCGTTGGGTTTGGGGACAGGAGGAAGGGACAATGAGCAGTTCTTC CATSREALGLGTGGRDNEQFF
NA TRBJ2-3 TRBV21-1 NA TGTGCCAGCAGCAACGGGGACAGGGATGGAGATACGCAGTATTTT CASSNGDRDGDTQYF
NA TRBJ1-5 TRBV5-5 NA TGTGCCAGCAGCTTGTATGGGGGGTCGGGCAATCAGCCCCAGCATTTT CASSLYGGSGNQPQHF
NA TRBJ2-3 TRBV7-9 NA TGTGCCAGCAGCGCCTTCGAAGCGGGTACGCAGTATTTT CASSAFEAGTQYF
TRBD2 TRBJ2-2 TRBV27 NA TGTGCCAGCAATATAGCGGGAAACACCGGGGAGCTGTTTTTT CASNIAGNTGELFF
TRBD2 TRBJ2-3 TRBV5-4 once TGTGCCAGCACCAGAGGACTAGCGGGGGGGTCAGATACGCAGTATTTT CASTRGLAGGSDTQYF
NA TRBJ1-4 TRBV3-1/TRBV3-2 NA TGTGCCAGCAGCCCTTTCACCCAAGGGGGAAAACTGTTTTTT CASSPFTQGGKLFF
NA TRBJ2-1 TRBV5-4 NA TGTGCCAGCAGCTTGGTTGGGGGCGCTTTCTATGAGCAGTTCTTC CASSLVGGAFYEQFF
TRBD1 TRBJ1-5 TRBV30 NA TGTGCCTGGAGTGCGGGACAGGGGAACCAGCCCCAGCATTTT CAWSAGQGNQPQHF
NA TRBJ2-1 TRBV7-6 NA TGTGCCAGCAGCTTAGCGCTTGGGGGGAAAAACAATGAGCAGTTCTTC CASSLALGGKNNEQFF
TRBD1 TRBJ1-3 TRBV7-9 few TGTGCCAGCAGCAAACAGGGGGCGAGTGGAAACACCATATATTTT CASSKQGASGNTIYF
TRBD2 TRBJ2-5 TRBV28 once TGTGCCAGCAGTCCCTTCCTTAGCGGGAGGGCCGAAGAGACCCAGTACTTC CASSPFLSGRAEETQYF
NA TRBJ1-1 TRBV6-1 NA TGTGCCAGCATGGATACAGGGAGAATGAACACTGAAGCTTTCTTT CASMDTGRMNTEAFF
NA TRBJ2-3 TRBV29-1 NA TGCAGCGTTGAAGGGTCCGGGACAGATACGCAGTATTTT CSVEGSGTDTQYF
TRBD1 TRBJ2-2 TRBV12-5 NA TGTGCTAGTGGTTACTCCGGGACAGGGGGGACCGGGGAGCTGTTTTTT CASGYSGTGGTGELFF
TRBD2 TRBJ2-7 TRBV7-8 once TGTGCCAGCAGCTCCTCGACTAGCGGAGCCCCCACTCAGTACTTC CASSSSTSGAPTQYF
NA TRBJ2-3 TRBV27 NA TGTGCCACTCGGATGTGGGGGCCTAGCACAGATACGCAGTATTTT CATRMWGPSTDTQYF
TRBD1 TRBJ2-5 TRBV2 NA TGTGCCAGCAGTGGAGGACAGGGGATGGAGACCCAGTACTTC CASSGGQGMETQYF
TRBD2 TRBJ2-3 TRBV7-9 NA TGTGCCAGCAGCTTACTACCCGGGACTAGCGGCACAGATACGCAGTATTTT CASSLLPGTSGTDTQYF
NA TRBJ2-7 TRBV7-9 once TGTGCCAGCAGCTCCCAGGACTATGGGCGATACGAGCAGTACTTC CASSSQDYGRYEQYF
TRBD2 TRBJ2-5 TRBV29-1 NA TGCAGCGTGAAACCTCTACTAGCCCTAGCGGGGACCCAGTACTTC CSVKPLLALAGTQYF
NA TRBJ1-2 TRBV2 NA TGTGCCAGCAGTGAAGGCAGTTGGTATGGCTACACCTTC CASSEGSWYGYTF
NA TRBJ1-3 TRBV6-5 NA TGTGCCACCTCCCCGGGAGGGACCTCTGGAAACACCATATATTTT CATSPGGTSGNTIYF
NA TRBJ1-2 TRBV5-4 NA TGTGCCAGCAGCTTCGGGAGTATGGGTGGCTACACCTTC CASSFGSMGGYTF
TRBD1 TRBJ1-2 TRBV5-1 NA TGCGCCAGCAGCTGGGGGACAGGGGAGGGCTACACCTTC CASSWGTGEGYTF
TRBD1 TRBJ1-2 TRBV6-6 NA TGTGCCAGCGGGGGGACAGCAAACTATGGCTACACCTTC CASGGTANYGYTF
NA TRBJ1-5 TRBV7-2 NA TGTGCCAGCAGCTTAAGCCAGGGGAATCAGCCCCAGCATTTT CASSLSQGNQPQHF
NA TRBJ1-4 TRBV14 NA TGTGCCAGCAGTTACAGGAGAAAACTGTTTTTT CASSYRRKLFF
NA TRBJ2-7 TRBV7-6 NA TGTGCCAGCAGCTTAATGTTAGGGGGCGAGCAGTACTTC CASSLMLGGEQYF
NA TRBJ2-1 TRBV20-1 NA TGCAGCCTAGGACGGGGGTTCTTC CSLGRGFF
NA TRBJ2-5 TRBV24-1 NA TGTGCCACCAGCGGAGGGCCGGAAGAGACCCAGTACTTC CATSGGPEETQYF
NA TRBJ2-1 TRBV9 NA TGTGCCAGCAGCCCCACTGCGGAATCTAATGAGCAGTTCTTC CASSPTAESNEQFF
NA TRBJ2-1 TRBV29-1 few TGCAGCGTTGAAGGAGCAAGGGAGGTTGCTGAGCAGTTCTTC CSVEGAREVAEQFF
NA TRBJ2-1 TRBV19 NA TGTGCCAGTAGTAAGGGACTCCCGTCTTACAATGAGCAGTTCTTC CASSKGLPSYNEQFF
TRBD2 TRBJ2-3 TRBV3-1/TRBV3-2 NA TGTGCCAGCAGCTACTTAGCGGGAGATAGCACAGATACGCAGTATTTT CASSYLAGDSTDTQYF
NA TRBJ1-2 TRBV3-1/TRBV3-2 NA TGTGCCAGCAGCCACTATGGAGGAGGACCTAACTATGGCTACACCTTC CASSHYGGGPNYGYTF
TRBD1 TRBJ2-7 TRBV19 once TGTGCCAGTAGTATATCGGGGACAGCAAACACCTACGAGCAGTACTTC CASSISGTANTYEQYF
TRBD1 TRBJ1-2 TRBV30 NA TGTGCCTGGAGTTACAGGGGGGTGGTCTATGGCTACACCTTC CAWSYRGVVYGYTF
TRBD2 TRBJ2-5 TRBV9 once TGTGCCAGCAGCGTAGGGCTAGCGGGAAAAGAAGAGACCCAGTACTTC CASSVGLAGKEETQYF
TRBD2 TRBJ2-5 TRBV19 NA TGTGCCAGTAGTATGTTCGGGAGGGGTCGGGAGACCCAGTACTTC CASSMFGRGRETQYF
TRBD1 TRBJ2-7 TRBV3-1/TRBV3-2 NA TGTGCCAGCAGCCAAGGCCCGGTCTCAACCGGGACAGCCTACGAGCAGTACTTC CASSQGPVSTGTAYEQYF
TRBD2 TRBJ2-5 TRBV7-3 NA TGTGCCAGCAGCCTGCGGGAGCCAGAGACCCAGTACTTC CASSLREPETQYF
NA TRBJ2-6 TRBV18 NA TGTGCCAGCTCAGCTCGACAGAGGGGGGCCAACGTCCTGACTTTC CASSARQRGANVLTF
TRBD2 TRBJ2-3 TRBV10-1 NA TGCGCCAGCAGTACCCAGCGGGGGGGCCCCACAGATACGCAGTATTTT CASSTQRGGPTDTQYF
NA TRBJ2-2 TRBV11-2 NA TGTGCCAGCAGCTTAGTAGCGACAGGCACCGGGGAGCTGTTTTTT CASSLVATGTGELFF
NA TRBJ2-2 TRBV7-2 NA TGTGCCAGCAGCCCCTCCCTCCCAGCGTGGGAGCTGTTTTTT CASSPSLPAWELFF
TRBD1 TRBJ2-5 TRBV7-9 NA TGTGCCAGCAGCCCAACAGGGGGCACAGAGACCCAGTACTTC CASSPTGGTETQYF
NA TRBJ1-1 TRBV5-4 few TGTGCCGGGGCCAGGGATCAAACTGAAGCTTTCTTT CAGARDQTEAFF
NA TRBJ2-1 TRBV24-1 NA TGTGCCACCAGTGAATTTGACTACCCCAGCCCCAATGAGCAGTTCTTC CATSEFDYPSPNEQFF
NA TRBJ2-1 TRBV27 few TGTGCCAGCAGTCCGGGAACCTACAATGAGCAGTTCTTC CASSPGTYNEQFF
TRBD2 TRBJ2-1 TRBV5-1 NA TGCGCCAGCAGCTTGGGGCGACTAGCGGGGGACAATGAGCAGTTCTTC CASSLGRLAGDNEQFF